What follows are 20 T cell receptor beta chains derived from one specimen sequenced in a study of beta chain features in type 1 diabetes. The entirety of the isolated RNA underwent reverse transcription, so expressed TCRB transcripts were sequenced. Assay used: immunoSEQ multiplex PCR; TCRdb lists only in-frame clones, some missing. The table records over 700,000 clones, roughly 17% of them present only once. The sequenced sample consisted of naive CD4+ T cells from blood. The receptors shown here come from a woman under 30 in good health.

The chain employs TRBV7-6 and TRBJ2-7; D might be TRBD1 or TRBD2, each matching 6 bases. V lost 4 bases, J lost 9 bases, and 13 bases lay in between. In germline, CDR1 is SGHVS, CDR2 FNYEAQ. The length of the CDR3 is 12 residues. CDR3 sequence (DNA): TGTGCCAGCAGCTCGAGGGGGGTGGTGCAGTACTTC. Its translation is CASSSRGVVQYF.

The chain carries TRBV4-3 and TRBJ2-3; a weak D match, TRBD1 (5 bases). The CDR3 has 15 amino acids. CDR1 is LGHNA and CDR2 is YSLEER in the germline V gene. V lost 1 base and J 1 base, leaving 9 bases between the germline ends. The CDR3 coding sequence is TGCGCCAGCAGCCAAGCTTCCAGGGGCACAGATACGCAGTATTTT. Its protein product is CASSQASRGTDTQYF.

The CDR3 DNA reads as TGTGCCAGCAGTTTGGGGAAGAACTATGGCTACACCTTC. Translation: CASSLGKNYGYTF. This chain joins TRBV6-5 and TRBJ1-2; D gene ambiguous. Trimming stripped 4 bases from V and 2 bases from J, with 8 bases between. The CDR3 spans 13 residues. Germline loops: CDR1 MNHEY, CDR2 SVGAGI.

The chain employs TRBV19 and TRBJ2-1, with D perhaps matching TRBD2 (6 bases). V was pared by 4 bases and J by 8 bases, with 9 bases between. Germline-derived CDR1 and CDR2 are LNHDA and SQIVND (reference sequence). The CDR3 is made up of 12 amino acids. CDR3 protein: CASSKGLDEQFF. CDR3 bases: TGTGCCAGTAGTAAGGGACTTGATGAGCAGTTCTTC.

This clone came up a few times. The rearrangement links TRBV25-1 to TRBJ1-4; TRBD1 matches at 7 bases. Germline loops: CDR1 MGHDK, CDR2 SYGVNS. After removal of 4 bases from V and 4 bases from J, the junction contained 12 bases not matched to a gene. The CDR3 is 17 residues long. The chain's CDR3 is CASSGGQATGGNEKLFF. The CDR3 region has the DNA TGTGCCAGCAGTGGAGGACAGGCGACCGGCGGTAATGAAAAACTGTTTTTT.

This chain joins TRBV4-2 and TRBJ2-3; possible D gene TRBD2, 7 bases. Germline CDR1 and CDR2: LGHNA and YNFKEQ. This CDR3 comprises 13 residues. V dropped 4 bases and J dropped 6 bases, with 11 bases sitting between them. The CDR3 coding sequence is TGTGCCAGCAGCCGAGAGGGGGGGGATACGCAGTATTTT. Its protein product is CASSREGGDTQYF.

Concerning this clone itself: The junction differs from germline at one of its ends, possibly a read error. The chain is built from TRBV15 and TRBJ1-2; D is perhaps TRBD1 (5 bases). The CDR3 sequence is 12 residues long. Germline values: CDR1 LNHNV, CDR2 YYDKDF (reference sequence). In DNA form, the CDR3 reads TGTGCCACCAGCAGAGGCCCGGATGGGACGATCTTC. This encodes CATSRGPDGTIF.

There are a few counts of this clone. The chain links TRBV29-1 to TRBJ2-1; D possibly matches TRBD1 or TRBD2 (6 bases each). The CDR3 is made up of 13 amino acids. Trimming removed 4 bases from V and 9 bases from J, with 16 bases in between. Per the germline V gene, CDR1 is SQVTM and CDR2 is ANQGSEA. This chain's CDR3 is CSVAGGEISEQFF. The DNA of the CDR3 is TGCAGCGTTGCCGGGGGCGAGATTAGTGAGCAGTTCTTC.

The chain joins TRBV4-2 to TRBJ1-3; possible D gene TRBD1, 5 bases. This CDR3 is 16 amino acids long. V lost 2 bases to trimming and J lost 0 bases, with 11 bases between them. The germline gives CDR1 LGHNA, CDR2 YNFKEQ. This chain's CDR3 is CASSQRDAGSGNTIYF. As DNA, the CDR3 is TGTGCCAGCAGCCAAAGGGACGCCGGCTCTGGAAACACCATATATTTT.

This clone was observed a handful of times. The chain uses TRBV7-9 and TRBJ1-4, with D possibly TRBD1 on 5 matching bases. Germline assignment: CDR1 SEHNR and CDR2 FQNEAQ (reference sequence). V was cut by 0 bases and J by 8 bases, with 13 bases left in between. The CDR3 runs 15 residues. In nucleotides, the CDR3 is TGTGCCAGCAGCTTAGCGCTGTGGGGCATCGAAAAACTGTTTTTT. Translated: CASSLALWGIEKLFF.

V usage is TRBV29-1 and J usage is TRBJ1-2; D remains ambiguous. This CDR3 is built from 13 residues. Trimming shortened V by 4 bases and J by 4 bases, and 13 bases separated the two germline ends. Germline V CDR1 and CDR2: SQVTM, ANQGSEA. The DNA of the CDR3 is TGCAGCGTTGCTGGGGAAGGACGCTATGGCTACACCTTC. This codes for CSVAGEGRYGYTF.

This clone occurred a few times. The V and J genes are TRBV2 and TRBJ1-4, with D possibly TRBD1 on 5 matching bases. The length of the CDR3 is 14 residues. V was cut by 4 bases and J by 8 bases, with 14 bases left in between. The germline V gene has CDR1 SNHLY and CDR2 FYNNEI. As DNA, the CDR3 is TGTGCCAGCAGTGCTACAGGACCAGGGGAAAAACTGTTTTTT. The encoded protein is CASSATGPGEKLFF.

A few counts support this clone. The CDR3 nucleotides are TGTGCCAGCAGTACCCGGGCGACGAGGAGCACAGATACGCAGTATTTT. This encodes CASSTRATRSTDTQYF. This chain connects TRBV27 to TRBJ2-3; D not certain. V was trimmed by 5 bases and J by 0 bases, leaving 15 bases between them. This CDR3 is 16 amino acids long. Germline V lookup: CDR1 MNHEY, CDR2 SMNVEV (reference sequence).

This clone was detected a few times. This chain links TRBV23-1 with TRBJ1-5, with a tentative D call TRBD1 (6 bases). TRBV23-1 is classed as an ORF, of uncertain function. The CDR3 is 16 residues long. V was clipped by 6 bases and J by 0 bases, with 15 bases between them. The CDR3 nucleotides are TGCGCCAGCAGCCAAGTAGGGGGGCCTAGCAATCAGCCCCAGCATTTT. It translates to CASSQVGGPSNQPQHF.

In this sample, this clone turned up a few times. The J gene is TRBJ2-1, the V gene TRBV23-1, with D possibly TRBD2 on 6 matching bases. TRBV23-1 falls under the ORF class, with uncertain function. This CDR3 has 17 amino acids. V lost 0 bases and J 0 bases, leaving 12 bases between the germline ends. The CDR3 nucleotides read TGCGCCAGCAGTCAATCGAGGGACTCTTGCTCCTACAATGAGCAGTTCTTC. Amino acid sequence: CASSQSRDSCSYNEQFF.

The chain combines TRBV9 with TRBJ2-1, with D perhaps matching TRBD1 (7 bases). Germline V CDR1 and CDR2: SGDLS, YYNGEE. Trimming left V 5 bases short and J 7 bases short, with 19 bases between. The CDR3 covers 15 residues. The chain's CDR3 is CASSTAGQPTNEQFF. The CDR3 bases are TGTGCCAGCAGTACCGCGGGACAGCCAACTAATGAGCAGTTCTTC.

The rearrangement joins TRBV27 to TRBJ2-7; 14 nucleotides align to TRBD2. V was pared by 3 bases and J by 12 bases, with 7 bases of the junction left unmatched. This CDR3 is built from 14 residues. Germline V gives CDR1 MNHEY, CDR2 SMNVEV (reference sequence). The CDR3 here is CASSFGTSGRSLYF. CDR3 nucleotides: TGTGCCAGCAGTTTTGGGACTAGCGGGAGAAGCTTGTACTTC.

The chain uses TRBV6-5 and TRBJ2-5; 7 nucleotides line up with TRBD2. The V segment lost 4 bases and the J segment 4 bases; nucleotides outside the gene matches: 6. CDR3 length equals 14 residues. Germline CDR1 and CDR2: MNHEY and SVGAGI. This CDR3 is CASSSMGGRETQYF. CDR3 DNA: TGTGCCAGCAGTTCCATGGGGGGGAGAGAGACCCAGTACTTC.

This clone was observed a few times. The gene calls are TRBV7-9 and TRBJ1-4, with D unresolved. Germline assignment: CDR1 SEHNR and CDR2 FQNEAQ (reference sequence). This CDR3 comprises 14 residues. Trimming stripped 1 base from V and 8 bases from J, with 11 bases between. CDR3 in amino acids: CASSLDLANEKLFF. The CDR3 DNA reads as TGTGCCAGCAGCTTAGACTTGGCAAACGAAAAACTGTTTTTT.

V gene TRBV28 combines with J gene TRBJ2-7; TRBD2 agrees at 7 bases. Germline V gene sequence: CDR1 MDHEN, CDR2 SYDVKM. The CDR3 runs 16 residues. After removal of 7 bases from V and 3 bases from J, the junction contained 15 bases not matched to a gene. The CDR3 DNA sequence: TGTGCCAGCACATCTAGCGGAACTAGGAGGTTCTACGAGCAGTACTTC. This sequence encodes CASTSSGTRRFYEQYF.